Presented here are 32 T cell receptor beta chains from one specimen sequenced in a study of T-cell reconstitution after alpha-beta-depleted transplantation in children listed by TCRdb under 2016. The library was made by PCR. This sample was sequenced with an Illumina HiSeq 2500. To normalize quantification of the TCRbeta repertoire, the TCR libraries were built with molecular barcoding that relied on unique molecular identifiers. TCRdb trimmed public reads at Q25 via fastp, called clones via MiXCR and kept in-frame beta chains. A single entry per CDR3 protein holds the most common genes and DNA from its merged rows. Within this sample are around 600,000 distinct CDR3 sequences, with more than 9% of them counted one time only. In total, the top ten clones hold 4% to 5% of the sample. This material consisted of PBMCs from the stem cell graft donor, taken from the stem cell graft. The source is a human donor who donated a stem cell graft to a child with acute myeloid leukemia.

This clonotype was picked up many times. The chain links TRBV29-1 to TRBJ2-7; the D call may be TRBD1 or TRBD2 (5 bases each). V was cut by 7 bases and J by 1 base, with 17 bases left in between. CDR1 and CDR2 (germline): SQVTM, ANQGSEA. This CDR3 is built from 14 residues. The CDR3 DNA sequence: TGCAGCGCAGCGGTCCAGGGTGGGTCCTACGAGCAGTACTTC. Translation: CSAAVQGGSYEQYF.

This clonotype came up a few times. The chain carries TRBV7-3 and TRBJ2-3; 8 bases are a match to TRBD2. Unmatched junction bases numbered 6, after V lost 3 bases and J lost 4 bases. The V gene's germline CDR1 is SGHTA and CDR2 FQGTGA. The CDR3 has 15 amino acids. The chain's CDR3 is CASSLGGRFADTQYF. The CDR3 DNA is TGTGCCAGCAGCTTGGGCGGGAGGTTTGCAGATACGCAGTATTTT.

The rearrangement uses TRBV5-1 and TRBJ2-7; TRBD1 agrees at 8 bases. CDR1 is SGHRS and CDR2 is YFSETQ in the germline V gene. Trimming at V came to 2 bases and at J to 2 bases, leaving 6 bases not matched to a gene. CDR3 length equals 15 residues. The CDR3 region is CASSFLQGAPYEQYF. The CDR3 DNA is TGCGCCAGCAGCTTTTTGCAGGGGGCCCCCTACGAGCAGTACTTC.

The chain has TRBV28 and TRBJ1-2, with D possibly matching TRBD1 (6 bases). The CDR3 has 16 amino acids. The germline CDR1 and CDR2 sequences are MDHEN and SYDVKM. V lost 8 bases to trimming and J lost 1 base, with 20 bases between them. In DNA form, the CDR3 reads TGTGCCAGCGTGGCAGGGGCCCTGAGAAATAACTATGGCTACACCTTC. Amino acid sequence: CASVAGALRNNYGYTF.

DNA for the CDR3: TGTGCCAGTAGGCCAGCTCGACTAGCGGGAGTCCCCGGGGAGCTGTTTTTT. Its protein is CASRPARLAGVPGELFF. The chain uses TRBV19 and TRBJ2-2; 12 bases are shared with TRBD2. J gave up 6 bases and V 6 bases, and 11 bases lay outside the gene matches. This CDR3 is built from 17 residues. Germline V CDR1 and CDR2: LNHDA, SQIVND (reference sequence).

The chain links TRBV25-1 to TRBJ2-3; D is undetermined. CDR1 and CDR2 from the germline V gene are MGHDK and SYGVNS. The CDR3 sequence is 14 residues long. V lost 1 base and J lost 7, with 12 bases in between. The CDR3 sequence is CASSEFGQLHTQYF. The CDR3 DNA reads TGTGCCAGCAGTGAATTCGGGCAGTTGCATACGCAGTATTTT. The full variable domain, its missing parts supplied by reference TRBV25-1 and TRBJ2-3, is EADIYQTPRYLVIGTGKKITLECSQTMGHDKMYWYQQDPGMELHLIHYSYGVNSTEKGDLSSESTVSRIRTEHFPLTLESARPSHTSQYLCASSEFGQLHTQYFGPGTRLTVL.

This clonotype was seen repeatedly, ten times or more. V and J are TRBV29-1 and TRBJ1-1; no clear D. Germline loops: CDR1 SQVTM, CDR2 ANQGSEA. Trimming left V 2 bases short and J 0 bases short, with 13 bases between. The CDR3 length is 15 residues. The CDR3 sequence is CSVESSETVNTEAFF. CDR3 in DNA: TGCAGCGTTGAAAGCTCCGAGACTGTGAACACTGAAGCTTTCTTT.

As for this clonotype: One end of the junction does not line up with germline, which may come from a read error. CDR3 in DNA: TGTGCCAGCAGTTCGGGGCAAACCGGGACGGTGGACTTC. Amino acids: CASSSGQTGTVDF. The V and J genes are TRBV6-6 and TRBJ2-7; tentatively, D is TRBD1 or TRBD2 (5 bases each). The germline V gene has CDR1 MNHNY and CDR2 SVGAGI (reference sequence). There are 13 residues in the CDR3.

The J gene is TRBJ2-3, the V gene TRBV4-2; D not certain. V was shortened by 0 bases and J by 2 bases, with 9 bases between the two germline ends. The CDR3 totals 15 residues. The germline V gene has CDR1 LGHNA and CDR2 YNFKEQ. In DNA form, the CDR3 reads TGTGCCAGCAGCCAAGAGGGTGCCTTCACAGATACGCAGTATTTT. Its protein is CASSQEGAFTDTQYF.

This clonotype occurred many times. This chain joins TRBV20-1 and TRBJ2-1, with D perhaps TRBD2 (6 bases). The CDR3 contains 14 residues. CDR1 is DFQATT, CDR2 SNEGSKA, per germline (reference sequence). With 6 bases removed from V and 6 bases from J, the gap between germline ends came to 18 bases. The CDR3 reads CSAPGWGRSNEQFF. CDR3 coding DNA: TGCAGTGCCCCCGGGTGGGGGAGGAGCAATGAGCAGTTCTTC.

This clonotype was detected only a few times. The chain is built from TRBV6-5 and TRBJ2-2; D remains ambiguous. The CDR3 loop spans 11 amino acids. Trimming took 7 bases from V and 8 from J, leaving 8 bases between them. CDR1 and CDR2 from the germline V gene are MNHEY and SVGAGI. The CDR3, as DNA: TGTGCCAGCACGTTTGGTGGGGAGCTGTTTTTT. As protein: CASTFGGELFF.

This chain links TRBV18 with TRBJ1-1, with TRBD1 matching 9 bases. This CDR3 has 14 amino acids. V was clipped by 3 bases and J by 6 bases; unmatched bases: 5. Germline lookup yields CDR1 KGHSH and CDR2 LQKENI. CDR3 residues: CASSPSTGGSEAFF. The CDR3 DNA is TGTGCCAGCTCACCGTCTACAGGGGGCTCTGAAGCTTTCTTT.

This clonotype was seen ten or more times. The rearrangement links TRBV10-3 to TRBJ1-1, with D possibly matching TRBD1 (5 bases). V lost 4 bases to trimming and J lost 2 bases, with 17 bases between them. The CDR3 extends over 16 amino acids. Germline values: CDR1 ENHRY, CDR2 SYGVKD. DNA of the CDR3: TGTGCCATCAGTGGAGTCCCGGGACGCCTAAACACTGAAGCTTTCTTT. This sequence encodes CAISGVPGRLNTEAFF.

This clonotype was observed many times. The chain has TRBV5-1 and TRBJ2-3, with D uncertain. The CDR3 covers 12 residues. Germline V gene data show CDR1 as SGHRS and CDR2 as YFSETQ. V was clipped by 1 base and J by 5 bases, with 5 bases between them. CDR3: CASSLTGDTQYF. CDR3 sequence (DNA): TGCGCCAGCAGCTTGACCGGAGATACGCAGTATTTT.

This clonotype was seen at least ten times. The chain couples TRBV5-1 to TRBJ2-7; TRBD2 agrees at 9 bases. V shed 2 bases and J 2 bases; nucleotides not matched to a gene: 5. The CDR3 contains 15 residues. From germline, CDR1 is SGHRS and CDR2 YFSETQ. This CDR3 is CASSFKAGGTYEQYF. CDR3 DNA: TGCGCCAGCAGCTTCAAAGCGGGAGGCACCTACGAGCAGTACTTC.

The chain joins TRBV4-3 to TRBJ1-2, with D hard to call. This CDR3 spans 14 amino acids. V was cut by 4 bases and J by 0 bases, with 9 bases left in between. The germline gives CDR1 LGHNA, CDR2 YSLEER. Written as DNA, the CDR3 is TGCGCCAGCAGCCCTTCCGGTTCTAACTATGGCTACACCTTC. Protein product: CASSPSGSNYGYTF.

The table lists this clonotype with many counts. One end of the junction fails to match germline, which may point to a read error. V is TRBV7-2 and J is TRBJ2-1; 9 positions match TRBD1. Germline V gives CDR1 SGHTA, CDR2 FQGNSA. This CDR3 region has 16 residues. The CDR3 here is CASTLQGARGYNEQFF. The CDR3 DNA reads TGTGCCAGCACCTTACAGGGGGCGAGGGGCTACAATGAGCAGTTCTTC.

This clonotype was recorded a few times. V and J are TRBV7-2 and TRBJ2-5, with 10 bases that match TRBD2. The germline V gene encodes CDR1 SGHTA and CDR2 FQGNSA. The V and J ends lost 4 bases and 1 base, in that order; junction bases with no gene match: 6. The length of the CDR3 is 16 residues. The CDR3 coding sequence is TGTGCCAGCAGCTCCTCGGGACTAGCGCGCCAAGAGACCCAGTACTTC. Translating gives CASSSSGLARQETQYF.

The table lists this clonotype with many counts. V is TRBV5-4 and J is TRBJ2-7; 8 bases align to TRBD2. Trimming took 0 bases from V and 5 from J; bases not matched to a gene: 13. The CDR3 runs 17 residues. Germline loops: CDR1 SGHNT, CDR2 YYREEE (reference sequence). CDR3 coding DNA: TGTGCCAGCAGCTTGGCCGAAGGAGCGGGAGATACTAACGAGCAGTACTTC. As protein: CASSLAEGAGDTNEQYF.

Comment on this clonotype: A much larger clonotype is one base distant, so this may be a read error. The chain couples TRBV7-2 to TRBJ2-3, with 9 positions matching TRBD2. Germline V CDR1 and CDR2: SGHTA, FQGNSA. The CDR3 is 16 amino acids. The CDR3 DNA reads as TGTGCCACCCGACGGGCTAGCGGGACATCCACAGATACGCGGTATTTT. This sequence encodes CATRRASGTSTDTRYF. The full variable domain, its missing parts supplied by reference TRBV7-2 and TRBJ2-3, is GAGVSQSPSNKVTEKGKDVELRCDPISGHTALYWYRQSLGQGLEFLIYFQGNSAPDKSGLPSDRFSAERTGGSVSTLTIQRTQQEDSAVYLCATRRASGTSTDTRYFGPGTRLTVL.

This clonotype was counted between two and nine times. The rearrangement links TRBV20-1 to TRBJ1-1, with 11 bases lining up with TRBD1. This CDR3 has 16 amino acids. Looked up from germline, CDR1 is DFQATT and CDR2 is SNEGSKA (reference sequence). Trimming at V came to 2 bases and at J to 3 bases, leaving 8 bases not matched to a gene. The CDR3 DNA is TGCAGTGCTAGATCAGAGGACAGGGGGCAAGACACTGAAGCTTTCTTT. As protein: CSARSEDRGQDTEAFF.

J is TRBJ2-7 and V is TRBV18; possible D gene TRBD1, 5 bases. The CDR3 consists of 14 residues. V was shortened by 2 bases and J by 1 base, with 9 bases between the two germline ends. In germline, CDR1 is KGHSH, CDR2 LQKENI. The CDR3 DNA reads TGTGCCAGCTCACCATCCCAGGGATCCTACGAGCAGTACTTC. Translated: CASSPSQGSYEQYF.

In this sample, this clonotype turned up many times. V is TRBV20-1 and J is TRBJ1-2; tentative D call: TRBD1 (6 bases). This CDR3 has 15 amino acids. Trimming removed 0 bases at V and 5 bases at J, with 16 bases between. The germline V gene encodes CDR1 DFQATT and CDR2 SNEGSKA (reference sequence). CDR3 coding DNA: TGCAGTGCTAGAGATTGGCGGTGGGGGGCTTATGGCTACACCTTC. Translating gives CSARDWRWGAYGYTF.

This sequence joins TRBV20-1 and TRBJ2-1; 10 nucleotides line up with TRBD2. The CDR3 totals 16 residues. The V segment lost 3 bases and the J segment 5 bases; nucleotides outside the gene matches: 10. Per germline, CDR1 DFQATT and CDR2 SNEGSKA (reference sequence). CDR3 in amino acids: CSASSASGSRDNEQFF. The CDR3 DNA is TGCAGTGCTAGCTCGGCTAGCGGGAGTAGGGACAATGAGCAGTTCTTC.

The chain couples TRBV7-9 to TRBJ2-2, with 8 bases matching TRBD2. The CDR3 is 17 residues long. The J segment lost 2 bases and the V segment lost 6 bases, leaving 11 bases of the junction unmatched. The germline CDR1 and CDR2 sequences are SEHNR and FQNEAQ (reference sequence). Here the CDR3 reads CASREVTSGGNTGELFF. The CDR3 nucleotides read TGTGCCAGCAGAGAAGTCACTAGCGGAGGAAACACCGGGGAGCTGTTTTTT.

There are many counts of this clonotype. The chain carries TRBV3-1 and TRBJ2-4; TRBD2 matches at 13 bases. J was trimmed by 7 bases and V by 3 bases; bases with no gene match: 6. The CDR3 spans 16 residues. CDR1 and CDR2 (germline): LGHDT, YNNKEL (reference sequence). Here the CDR3 DNA reads TGTGCCAGCAGCCACCGGACTAGCGGGAGTGCGAACATTCAGTACTTC. It yields the protein CASSHRTSGSANIQYF.

This clonotype has more than one count but fewer than ten. V is TRBV10-3 and J is TRBJ2-7, with D perhaps matching TRBD1 (6 bases). The germline V and J ends were trimmed by 5 bases and 6 bases, with 17 bases remaining between them. Germline loops: CDR1 ENHRY, CDR2 SYGVKD. The CDR3 spans 14 residues. CDR3 protein: CAISSGDQFAEQYF. DNA of the CDR3: TGTGCCATCAGTTCAGGGGATCAGTTCGCCGAGCAGTACTTC.

This clonotype was counted between two and nine times. This chain joins TRBV25-1 and TRBJ2-7; D is ambiguous. In germline, CDR1 is MGHDK, CDR2 SYGVNS. Trimming took off 7 bases at V and 3 bases at J, with 7 bases between the two ends. The CDR3 is 11 amino acids. CDR3 protein: CASMDLYEQYF. CDR3 nucleotide sequence: TGTGCCAGCATGGATCTCTACGAGCAGTACTTC.

This clonotype was observed a handful of times. This sequence joins TRBV29-1 and TRBJ2-1; tentatively, D is TRBD1 (6 bases). The CDR3 covers 11 residues. Deletions cut 7 bases from V and 9 bases from J, with 13 bases between. Germline V gene data show CDR1 as SQVTM and CDR2 as ANQGSEA. The CDR3 is CSDTGNGEQFF. The CDR3 nucleotides are TGCAGCGATACAGGGAACGGTGAGCAGTTCTTC.

At least ten counts were recorded for this clonotype. V is TRBV7-2 and J is TRBJ2-5; weak D call: TRBD2 (6 bases). The CDR3 runs 16 residues. V was trimmed by 3 bases and J by 5 bases, leaving 19 bases between them. Germline V gene lookup returns CDR1 SGHTA and CDR2 FQGNSA. In nucleotides, the CDR3 is TGTGCCAGCAGCTTTGGAGGGCCACTAGTCGTGGAGACCCAGTACTTC. Translating it yields CASSFGGPLVVETQYF.

At least ten counts were recorded for this clonotype. The gene calls are TRBV10-3 and TRBJ2-6; a weak D match, TRBD1 (6 bases). This CDR3 contains 15 residues. V lost 11 bases and J 3 bases, leaving 17 bases between the germline ends. Germline V lookup: CDR1 ENHRY, CDR2 SYGVKD. CDR3 nucleotide sequence: TGTGCCTCCCGGGACACGGTTTTTGGGGCCAACGTCCTGACTTTC. It codes for CASRDTVFGANVLTF.

V is TRBV7-8 and J is TRBJ1-4; the D gene is possibly TRBD1 (5 bases). The CDR3 covers 17 residues. V lost 1 base and J 3 bases, leaving 15 bases between the germline ends. Germline V lookup: CDR1 SGHVS, CDR2 FQNEAQ. In DNA form, the CDR3 reads TGTGCCAGCAGCTTAGAAGTTTCAGGGAGGGCTAATGAAAAACTGTTTTTT. Its translation is CASSLEVSGRANEKLFF.